This note documents a single T cell receptor beta chain sequence. There were eight separate reactions per sample in which cDNA was made. One entry per CDR3 protein, without DNA, is what TCRdb gives after re-calling the 5' RACE reads. The data show 350,000 to 400,000 distinct CDR3 sequences, and the top ten clones hold 2.5% to 3%. This record comes from a study of monozygotic twins with inflammatory bowel disease. Germline CDR1 LNHDA, CDR2 SQIVND (reference sequence). The CDR3 loop spans 15 amino acids. The sequencing sample was made of blood. This clonotype was sampled from a human donor with ulcerative colitis or Crohn's disease, or a healthy co-twin of an affected twin (not recorded which). V usage is TRBV19 and J usage is TRBJ2-1; checking the TCRdb D call of TRBD2 is not possible without DNA. The CDR3 loop reads CASSAGTSRSDEQFF.